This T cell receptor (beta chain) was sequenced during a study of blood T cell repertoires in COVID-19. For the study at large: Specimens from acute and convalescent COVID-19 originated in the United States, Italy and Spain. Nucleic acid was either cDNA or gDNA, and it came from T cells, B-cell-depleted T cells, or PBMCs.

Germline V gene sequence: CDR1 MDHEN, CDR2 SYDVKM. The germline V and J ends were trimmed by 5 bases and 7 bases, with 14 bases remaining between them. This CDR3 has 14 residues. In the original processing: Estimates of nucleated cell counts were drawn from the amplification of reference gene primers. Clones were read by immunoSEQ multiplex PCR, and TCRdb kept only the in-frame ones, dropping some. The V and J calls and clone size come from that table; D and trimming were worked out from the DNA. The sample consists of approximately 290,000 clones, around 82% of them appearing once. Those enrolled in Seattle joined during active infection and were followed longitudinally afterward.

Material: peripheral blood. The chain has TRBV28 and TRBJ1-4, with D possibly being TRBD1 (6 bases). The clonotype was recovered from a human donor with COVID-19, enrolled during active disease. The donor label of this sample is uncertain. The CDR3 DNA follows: TGTGCCAGCAGTGCAACAGGGTGGGTTGAAAAACTGTTTTTT. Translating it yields CASSATGWVEKLFF.